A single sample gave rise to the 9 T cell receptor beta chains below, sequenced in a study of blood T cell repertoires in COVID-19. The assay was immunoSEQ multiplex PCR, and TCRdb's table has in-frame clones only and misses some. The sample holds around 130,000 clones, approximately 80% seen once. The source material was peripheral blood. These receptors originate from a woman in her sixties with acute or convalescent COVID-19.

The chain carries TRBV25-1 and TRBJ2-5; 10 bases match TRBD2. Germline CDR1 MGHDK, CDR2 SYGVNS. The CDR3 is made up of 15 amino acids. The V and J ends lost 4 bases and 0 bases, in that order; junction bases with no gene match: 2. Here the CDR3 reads CASSVGLADQETQYF. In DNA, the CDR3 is TGTGCCAGCAGTGTTGGACTAGCGGACCAAGAGACCCAGTACTTC.

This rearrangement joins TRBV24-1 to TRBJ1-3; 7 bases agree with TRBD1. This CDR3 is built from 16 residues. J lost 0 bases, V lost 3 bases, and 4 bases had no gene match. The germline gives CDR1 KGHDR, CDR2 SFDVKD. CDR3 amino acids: CATSDGQVLSGNTIYF. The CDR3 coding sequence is TGTGCCACCAGTGATGGACAGGTTCTCTCTGGAAACACCATATATTTT.

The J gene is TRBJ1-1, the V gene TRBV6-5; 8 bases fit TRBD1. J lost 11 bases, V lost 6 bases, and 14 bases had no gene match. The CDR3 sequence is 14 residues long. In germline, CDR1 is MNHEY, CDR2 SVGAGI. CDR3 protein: CASSQSTGAQGAFF. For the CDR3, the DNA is TGTGCCAGCAGCCAATCGACAGGGGCGCAGGGGGCTTTCTTT.

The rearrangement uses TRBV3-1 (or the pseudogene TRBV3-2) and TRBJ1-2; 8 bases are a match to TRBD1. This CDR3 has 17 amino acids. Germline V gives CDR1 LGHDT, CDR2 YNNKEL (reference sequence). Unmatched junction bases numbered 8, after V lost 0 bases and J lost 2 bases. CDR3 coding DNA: TGTGCCAGCAGCCAAGAGACAGGGGTTCAAGTAAACTATGGCTACACCTTC. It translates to CASSQETGVQVNYGYTF.

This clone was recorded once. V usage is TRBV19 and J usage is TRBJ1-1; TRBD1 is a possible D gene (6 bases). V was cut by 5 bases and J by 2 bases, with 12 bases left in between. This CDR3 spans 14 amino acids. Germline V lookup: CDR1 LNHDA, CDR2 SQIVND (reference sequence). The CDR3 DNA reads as TGTGCCAGTAGTTTAGGACAGAGTAACACTGAAGCTTTCTTT. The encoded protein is CASSLGQSNTEAFF.

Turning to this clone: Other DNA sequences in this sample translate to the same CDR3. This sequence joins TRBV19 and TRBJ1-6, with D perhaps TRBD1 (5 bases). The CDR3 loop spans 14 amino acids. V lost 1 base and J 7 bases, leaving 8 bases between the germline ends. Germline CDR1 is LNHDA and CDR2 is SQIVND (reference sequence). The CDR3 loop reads CASSIGRGNSPLHF. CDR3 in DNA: TGTGCCAGTAGTATAGGAAGGGGCAATTCACCCCTCCACTTT.

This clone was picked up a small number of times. CDR3 residues: CASRRAGTSGELFF. For the CDR3, the DNA is TGTGCCAGCAGACGAGCGGGAACCTCCGGGGAGCTGTTTTTT. The chain links TRBV14 to TRBJ2-2; TRBD2 agrees at 7 bases. V gave up 6 bases and J gave up 6 bases; unmatched junction bases: 7. This CDR3 comprises 14 residues. Germline V gene sequence: CDR1 SGHDN, CDR2 FVKESK.

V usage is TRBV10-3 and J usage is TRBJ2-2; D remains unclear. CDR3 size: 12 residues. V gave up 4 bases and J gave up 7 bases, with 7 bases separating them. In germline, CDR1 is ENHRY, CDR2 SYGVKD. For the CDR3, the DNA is TGTGCCATCAGTGTAGGCGGCGGGGAGCTGTTTTTT. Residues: CAISVGGGELFF.

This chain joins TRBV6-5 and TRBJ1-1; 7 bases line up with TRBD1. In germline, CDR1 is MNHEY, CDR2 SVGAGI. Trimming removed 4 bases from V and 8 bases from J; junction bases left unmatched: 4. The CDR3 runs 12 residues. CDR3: CASSLTGIEAFF. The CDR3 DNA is TGTGCCAGCAGTTTGACAGGGATAGAAGCTTTCTTT.